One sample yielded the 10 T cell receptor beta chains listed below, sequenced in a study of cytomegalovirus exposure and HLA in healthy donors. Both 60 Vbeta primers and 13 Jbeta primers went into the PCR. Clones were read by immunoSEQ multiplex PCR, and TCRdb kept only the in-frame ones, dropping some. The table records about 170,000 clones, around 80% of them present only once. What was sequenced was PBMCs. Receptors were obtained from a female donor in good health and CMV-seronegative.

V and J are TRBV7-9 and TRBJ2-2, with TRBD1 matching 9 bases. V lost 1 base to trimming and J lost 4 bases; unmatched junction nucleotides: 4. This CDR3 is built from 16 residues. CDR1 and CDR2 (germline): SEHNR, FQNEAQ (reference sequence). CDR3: CASSLGGTGPTGELFF. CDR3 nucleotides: TGTGCCAGCAGCTTAGGGGGGACAGGGCCCACCGGGGAGCTGTTTTTT.

The CDR3 DNA is TGTGCCAGCATCATCCATCCGGGTGACTATGGCTACACCTTC. Amino acids: CASIIHPGDYGYTF. The V gene is TRBV7-2, the J gene TRBJ1-2; D is unresolved. The CDR3 loop spans 14 amino acids. The V and J ends lost 7 bases and 3 bases respectively, with 15 bases between them. Germline V gene data show CDR1 as SGHTA and CDR2 as FQGNSA. The full variable domain, its missing parts supplied by reference TRBV7-2 and TRBJ1-2, is GAGVSQSPSNKVTEKGKDVELRCDPISGHTALYWYRQSLGQGLEFLIYFQGNSAPDKSGLPSDRFSAERTGGSVSTLTIQRTQQEDSAVYLCASIIHPGDYGYTFGSGTRLTVV.

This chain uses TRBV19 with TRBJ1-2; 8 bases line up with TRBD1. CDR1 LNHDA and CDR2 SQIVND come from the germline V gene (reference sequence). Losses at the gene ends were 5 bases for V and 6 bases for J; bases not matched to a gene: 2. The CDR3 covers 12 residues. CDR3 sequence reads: CASSWDRNGYTF. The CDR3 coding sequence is TGTGCCAGTAGTTGGGACAGGAATGGCTACACCTTC.

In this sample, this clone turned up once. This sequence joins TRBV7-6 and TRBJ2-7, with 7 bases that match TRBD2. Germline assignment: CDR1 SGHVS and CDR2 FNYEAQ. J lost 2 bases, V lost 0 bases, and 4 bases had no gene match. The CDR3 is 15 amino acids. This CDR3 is CASSLASGETYEQYF. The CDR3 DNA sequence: TGTGCCAGCAGCTTAGCGAGCGGGGAAACCTACGAGCAGTACTTC.

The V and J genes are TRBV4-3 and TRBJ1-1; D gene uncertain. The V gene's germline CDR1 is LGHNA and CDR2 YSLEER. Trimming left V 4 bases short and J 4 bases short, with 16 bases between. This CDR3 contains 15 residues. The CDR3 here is CASSPRGSGVTEAFF. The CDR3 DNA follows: TGCGCCAGCAGCCCCCGGGGATCGGGAGTCACTGAAGCTTTCTTT.

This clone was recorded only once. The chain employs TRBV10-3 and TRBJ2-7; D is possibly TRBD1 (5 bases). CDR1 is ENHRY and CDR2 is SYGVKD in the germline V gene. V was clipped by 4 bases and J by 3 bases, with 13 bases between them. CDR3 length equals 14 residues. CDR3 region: CAISADSSRYEQYF. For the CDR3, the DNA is TGTGCCATCAGTGCTGACAGTTCCCGCTACGAGCAGTACTTC.

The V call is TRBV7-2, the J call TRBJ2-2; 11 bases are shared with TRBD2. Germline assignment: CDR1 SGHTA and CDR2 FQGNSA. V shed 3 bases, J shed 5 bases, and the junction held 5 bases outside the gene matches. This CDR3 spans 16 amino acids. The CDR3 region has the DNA TGTGCCAGCAGCTTGCCTAGCGGGGGGAGGACCGGGGAGCTGTTTTTT. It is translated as CASSLPSGGRTGELFF.

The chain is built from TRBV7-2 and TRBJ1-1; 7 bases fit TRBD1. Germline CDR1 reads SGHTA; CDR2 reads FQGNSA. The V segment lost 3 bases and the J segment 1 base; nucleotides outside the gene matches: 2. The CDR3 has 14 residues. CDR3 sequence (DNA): TGTGCCAGCAGCTTGGGACAGACGAACACTGAAGCTTTCTTT. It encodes CASSLGQTNTEAFF.

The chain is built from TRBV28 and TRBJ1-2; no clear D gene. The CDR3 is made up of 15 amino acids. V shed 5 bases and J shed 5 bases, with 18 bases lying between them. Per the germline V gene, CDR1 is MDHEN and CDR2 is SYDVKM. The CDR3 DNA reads TGTGCCAGCAGTCTCCCGGCGTTGACTCGTTATGGCTACACCTTC. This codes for CASSLPALTRYGYTF.

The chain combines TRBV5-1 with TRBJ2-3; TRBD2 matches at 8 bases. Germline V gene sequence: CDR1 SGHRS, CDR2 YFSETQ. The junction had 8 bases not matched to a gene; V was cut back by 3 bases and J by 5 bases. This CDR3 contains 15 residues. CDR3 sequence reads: CASSSGGAGRDTQYF. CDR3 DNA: TGCGCCAGCAGCTCCGGGGGGGCCGGACGAGATACGCAGTATTTT.